These T cell receptor beta chains were read from a single sample in a study of blood T cells in healthy people across ages. TCRdb fed the 5' RACE reads into MiXCR, producing one record per CDR3 protein. The sample includes over 600,000 distinct CDR3 sequences, roughly three fifths of them seen just once. The sequencing input was blood. The receptor set was obtained from a man aged 40-49 years in good health. The CDR3 runs from the conserved cysteine through the conserved F or W. The D gene is left open where the match is weak. Not every row has a clone size; where given, it reads once, few, many or a size class.

j_call	v_call	clone_size	d_call	cdr3_nt	cdr3_aa
TRBJ2-1	TRBV7-9	.	.	TGTGCCAGCGCTGGGGGATCCTACAATGAGCAGTTCTTC	CASAGGSYNEQFF
TRBJ2-2	TRBV6-5	.	TRBD1	TGTGCCAGCACCGATACTACAGGGGACACCGGGGAGCTGTTTTTT	CASTDTTGDTGELFF
TRBJ1-5	TRBV6-6	.	TRBD1	TGTGCCAGCAGAGGACCCGGGACAGGGTCTGGCAATCAGCCCCAGCATTTT	CASRGPGTGSGNQPQHF
TRBJ2-4	TRBV6-2/TRBV6-3	many	.	TGTGCCAGCAGTTACTCTAAAGGGGGGGCGCTAGCCAAAAACATTCAGTACTTC	CASSYSKGGALAKNIQYF
TRBJ2-7	TRBV29-1	few	TRBD2	TGCAGCGTTGTGGATAGCGGGAGGGCCTATCGCGAGCAGTACTTC	CSVVDSGRAYREQYF
TRBJ2-7	TRBV7-2	.	.	TGTGCCAGCAGCCGGATCCGGGACACCGTCTCCTACGAGCAGTACTTC	CASSRIRDTVSYEQYF
TRBJ2-3	TRBV27	.	TRBD2	TGTGCCAGCAGAGTTACTAGCGATCCTACGCAGTATTTT	CASRVTSDPTQYF
TRBJ2-5	TRBV4-3	few	.	TGCGCCAGCAGCCAAGCCAGGAAAGAGACCCAGTACTTC	CASSQARKETQYF
TRBJ2-1	TRBV29-1	.	.	TGCAGCGTCAGGGGAGGGTACGAGCAGTTCTTC	CSVRGGYEQFF
TRBJ2-7	TRBV20-1	few	.	TGCAGTGCTCTGAAGTCGGGCTTGGGCTACGAGCAGTACTTC	CSALKSGLGYEQYF
TRBJ2-1	TRBV7-9	.	.	TGTGCCAGCAGTCACCAGGGTGGAGGTGAGCAGTTCTTC	CASSHQGGGEQFF
TRBJ1-2	TRBV25-1	.	.	TGTGCCAGCAGTGACCCGATCTATGGCTACACCTTC	CASSDPIYGYTF
TRBJ2-7	TRBV4-1	.	TRBD1	TGCGCCAGCAGTCCGAGGACAGGGGGAGGGTCCTACGAGCAGTACTTC	CASSPRTGGGSYEQYF
TRBJ1-1	TRBV11-2	.	.	TGTGCCAGCAGCTTAGGGCTGCTTGAAGCTTTCTTT	CASSLGLLEAFF
TRBJ2-3	TRBV6-6	few	.	TGTGCCAGCAGTAACGGGCAGTTCACAGATACGCAGTATTTT	CASSNGQFTDTQYF
TRBJ2-7	TRBV10-3	.	.	TGTGCCATCAGTTCCACGGACAGATACAGTGAGCAGTACTTC	CAISSTDRYSEQYF
TRBJ2-1	TRBV5-1	.	.	TGCGCCAGCAGCTTGGAGCGGGTCTACAATGAGCAGTTCTTC	CASSLERVYNEQFF
TRBJ2-1	TRBV20-1	.	.	TGCAGTTTATATGGTTTTTTTTCGGGGGCGAATGAGCAGTTCTTC	CSLYGFFSGANEQFF
TRBJ1-5	TRBV28	few	.	TGTGCCAGCAGTTTTCTTAAGGGTCAGCCCCAGCATTTT	CASSFLKGQPQHF
TRBJ2-3	TRBV25-1	.	.	TGTGCCATCCAGGGGAGCTGGAGGGATACGCAGTATTTT	CAIQGSWRDTQYF
TRBJ2-7	TRBV6-6	.	TRBD1	TGTGCCAGCAGTTACTTGACAGGGGGCGAGCAGTACTTC	CASSYLTGGEQYF
TRBJ2-5	TRBV24-1	.	.	TGTGCCACCAGTGACTCCCGGAGTAGAGAGACCCAGTACTTC	CATSDSRSRETQYF
TRBJ2-5	TRBV20-1	few	TRBD1	TGCAGTGCTAGAGGGGGGACAGGAATCCAAGAGACCCAGTACTTC	CSARGGTGIQETQYF
TRBJ2-2	TRBV28	few	TRBD2	TGTGCCAGCAGTCTCTTAGCGGGAGGCACCGGGGAGCTGTTTTTT	CASSLLAGGTGELFF
TRBJ2-7	TRBV20-1	.	TRBD2	TGCAGTGCTCCAGCAGCGGGAGGTTACTCCTACGAGCAGTACTTC	CSAPAAGGYSYEQYF
TRBJ2-5	TRBV29-1	.	.	TGCAGCGTGGCGGGACAGCAAGAGACCCAGTACTTC	CSVAGQQETQYF
TRBJ2-2	TRBV5-1	.	.	TGCGCCAGCATTAAAAACGCGAACACCGGGGAGCTGTTTTTT	CASIKNANTGELFF
TRBJ2-5	TRBV7-3	.	.	TGTGCCAGCAGCCACGGGGGCGGGCAAGAGACCCAGTACTTC	CASSHGGGQETQYF
TRBJ1-2	TRBV4-3	.	.	TGCGCCAGCAGCCAAGGGGGGGCCAGGGACTATGGCTACACCTTC	CASSQGGARDYGYTF
TRBJ1-4	TRBV5-5	few	.	TGTGCCAGCAGCTTGTACGCGCGGGAAAGAAATGAAAAACTGTTTTTT	CASSLYARERNEKLFF
TRBJ1-6	TRBV7-3	.	.	TGTGCCAGCAGCTCCGGACCGGGCTCACCCCTCCACTTT	CASSSGPGSPLHF
TRBJ1-2	TRBV5-5	.	.	TGTGCCAGCAGCTCCCCCAGGACATCGGTCTATGGCTACACCTTC	CASSSPRTSVYGYTF
TRBJ1-2	TRBV10-3	.	.	TGTGCCATCAACAATCCCCTAGGGGGGAAAGGCTACACCTTC	CAINNPLGGKGYTF
TRBJ2-5	TRBV10-3	.	.	TGTGCCATCAGGAATACCGGGACAATGGAAAGTCACCAGTACTTC	CAIRNTGTMESHQYF
TRBJ2-7	TRBV9	few	TRBD1	TGTGCCAGCAGCGCTGGTGTTACCGGGACAGGGGCCCACGAGCAGTACTTC	CASSAGVTGTGAHEQYF
TRBJ2-7	TRBV28	few	.	TGTGCCAGTCAGGGCCTATACTACGAGCAGTACTTC	CASQGLYYEQYF
TRBJ1-1	TRBV7-3	.	TRBD1	TGTGCCAGCAGGGAGGACAGGGTTGCTGAAGCTTTCTTT	CASREDRVAEAFF
TRBJ2-1	TRBV29-1	few	.	TGCAGCCCACGGAAGGGAGACAATGAGCAGTTCTTC	CSPRKGDNEQFF
TRBJ2-7	TRBV29-1	.	.	TGCAGCGTTGACAAAGATGGCGAGCAGTACTTC	CSVDKDGEQYF
TRBJ1-1	TRBV29-1	.	.	TGCAGCGTTGATGGCGGGACGCAAGCTTTCTTT	CSVDGGTQAFF
TRBJ2-7	TRBV28	.	.	TGTGCCAGCAGTTTAAGGGGCGGGATATCGGCCCAGTACTTC	CASSLRGGISAQYF
TRBJ1-5	TRBV5-1	.	.	TGCGCCAGCAGTTACGACTTTGGGAATCAGCCCCAGCATTTT	CASSYDFGNQPQHF
TRBJ2-1	TRBV7-3	.	TRBD2	TGTGCCAGCAGCTTAAGTGTGAGCGGGGCCAAGTTTAATGAGCAGTTCTTC	CASSLSVSGAKFNEQFF
TRBJ2-5	TRBV6-6	.	.	TGTGCCAGCAGTTACTCGGCGGCCGTCCTCGAAGAGACCCAGTACTTC	CASSYSAAVLEETQYF
TRBJ2-7	TRBV12-3/TRBV12-4	.	TRBD2	TGTGCCAGCAGCCCCGGGACTAGCGGAGCCTACGAGCAGTACTTC	CASSPGTSGAYEQYF
TRBJ2-1	TRBV4-3	once	.	TGCGCCAGCAGCCAAACCGCAATCGGGCTAGCCAATGAGCAGTTCTTC	CASSQTAIGLANEQFF
TRBJ2-1	TRBV20-1	few	.	TGCAGTGCTAGAGGGGGCAGCAGCTCCTACAATGAGCAGTTCTTC	CSARGGSSSYNEQFF
TRBJ1-3	TRBV11-2	.	TRBD1	TGTGCCAGCAGCTTACCACAATACCGGACAGGCGACTCTGGAAACACCATATATTTT	CASSLPQYRTGDSGNTIYF
TRBJ1-2	TRBV9	.	.	TGTGCCAGCAGCGTAGCTCCCGCAGGGGATCGAGGCTACACCTTC	CASSVAPAGDRGYTF
TRBJ1-2	TRBV20-1	.	.	TGCAGTGCTAGAGATCAAGTTGGCGGCTACACCTTC	CSARDQVGGYTF
TRBJ2-6	TRBV6-5	.	.	TGTGCCAGCGGCGAACGCTGCTCTGGGGCCAACGTCCTGACTTTC	CASGERCSGANVLTF
TRBJ2-7	TRBV7-2	.	TRBD1	TGTGCCAGCAGCTTAGTTGGGACAGGGCTCTCCTACGAGCAGTACTTC	CASSLVGTGLSYEQYF
TRBJ2-6	TRBV5-6	.	.	TGTGCCAGCAGCTTGAGACAGACAGTGACGTCTGGGGCCAACGTCCTGACTTTC	CASSLRQTVTSGANVLTF
TRBJ1-5	TRBV6-1	few	.	TGTGCCAGCAGTGAAGGGGTCCGTCAGAGAGGGAGGACCCAGCATTTT	CASSEGVRQRGRTQHF